Below, one TCR beta chain is given with its context. For the second PCR, which ran for about 7 to 11 cycles, a sample-barcoded 5' primer and a J-beta primer mix were used. Template switching added a 12-random-nucleotide identifier to every cDNA molecule. TCRdb recomputed calls from the 5' RACE reads with MiXCR, one row per CDR3 protein. The table includes about a million distinct CDR3 sequences, roughly 51% detected once. The data are from a study of blood T cells in healthy people across ages. Across the study: T cells yielded about one barcoded beta molecule per two cells through template switching.

Germline values: CDR1 MNHEY, CDR2 SVGEGT. Trimming left V 8 bases short and J 5 bases short, with 20 bases between. This CDR3 contains 15 residues. This clonotype was obtained from a woman between 55 and 75 years old in good health. The sample comprised blood. The chain uses TRBV6-2 or TRBV6-3 and TRBJ2-3; TRBD2 is a possible D gene (7 bases). CDR3 in DNA: TGTGCCAGCCAGGGGACTACCGATTTGATAGATACGCAGTATTTT. Amino acids: CASQGTTDLIDTQYF.